What follows are 3 T cell receptor beta chains derived from one specimen sequenced in a study of blood T cell repertoires in COVID-19 (dated by TCRdb to the early 2020s). Library prep was done by the immunoSEQ multiplex PCR assay. TCRdb took over this immuneACCESS table, retaining in-frame rearrangements with V and J assigned. Such tables are incomplete; in checked studies, under half of the missing clones stem from an unresolved V gene, and the remainder is unexplained. The sample table holds around 170,000 clones, of which 80% were seen once. Together, the top ten hold 6% to 7.5% of the sample. The source material was peripheral blood. These receptor sequences come from a man between 65 and 79 years old with active or convalescent COVID-19.

J is TRBJ2-7 and V is TRBV5-5, with TRBD2 matching 8 bases. Germline V CDR1 and CDR2: SGHKS, YYEKEE (reference sequence). The CDR3 extends over 15 amino acids. The junction had 7 bases not matched to a gene; V was cut back by 5 bases and J by 0 bases. This chain's CDR3 is CASRLLADLSYEQYF. Written as DNA, the CDR3 is TGTGCCAGCAGGCTACTAGCGGACCTCTCCTACGAGCAGTACTTC.

This chain uses TRBV2 with TRBJ2-1, with 9 nucleotides matching TRBD2. Germline loops: CDR1 SNHLY, CDR2 FYNNEI. The CDR3 has 15 amino acids. The V gene end was trimmed by 4 bases and the J gene end by 6 bases; junction bases not matched to a gene: 7. The CDR3 loop is CASSVSGSLSNEQFF. The CDR3 DNA is TGTGCCAGCAGTGTTAGCGGGAGTTTAAGCAATGAGCAGTTCTTC.

V and J are TRBV2 and TRBJ1-5; TRBD1 aligns across 12 bases. The CDR3 loop spans 17 amino acids. Germline-derived CDR1 and CDR2 are SNHLY and FYNNEI. Trimming at V came to 6 bases and at J to 2 bases, leaving 8 bases not matched to a gene. As DNA, the CDR3 is TGTGCCAGCAGGGGCCCGGGGACAGGGGGCGGCAATCAGCCCCAGCATTTT. Translated, it gives CASRGPGTGGGNQPQHF.